This T cell receptor beta chain was captured by sequencing in a study of technical replicates of blood from a handful of donors. This table comes from immunoSEQ multiplex PCR, and its TCRdb copy is limited to in-frame clones, with some not included. Here the sample spans around 92,000 clones, approximately 95% being singletons. This CDR3 is 14 amino acids long. Germline loops: CDR1 SGHAT, CDR2 FQNNGV. V lost 5 bases, J lost 4 bases, and 4 bases stayed unmatched. Sequences were obtained from T cells isolated from PBMCs. This rearrangement joins TRBV11-2 to TRBJ2-7; 11 bases agree with TRBD2. The sequence came from a human donor in good health. As DNA, the CDR3 is TGTGCCAGCAGCGAACTAGCGGGGGTGTACGAGCAGTACTTC. Translated: CASSELAGVYEQYF.